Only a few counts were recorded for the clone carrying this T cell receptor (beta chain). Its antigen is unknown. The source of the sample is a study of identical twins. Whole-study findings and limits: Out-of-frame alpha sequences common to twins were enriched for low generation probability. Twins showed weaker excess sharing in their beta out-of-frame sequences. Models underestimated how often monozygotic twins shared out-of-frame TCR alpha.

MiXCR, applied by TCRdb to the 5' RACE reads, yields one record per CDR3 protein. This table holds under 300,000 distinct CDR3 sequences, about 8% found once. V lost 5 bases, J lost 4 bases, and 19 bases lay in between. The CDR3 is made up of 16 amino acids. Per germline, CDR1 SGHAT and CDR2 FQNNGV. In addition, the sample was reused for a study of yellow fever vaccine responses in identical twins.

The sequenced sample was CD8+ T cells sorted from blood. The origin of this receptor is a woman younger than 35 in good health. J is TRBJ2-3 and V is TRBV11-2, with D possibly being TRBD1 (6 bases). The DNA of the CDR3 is TGTGCCAGCAGCCTACAGGGATACGGGAAGCCAGATACGCAGTATTTT. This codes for CASSLQGYGKPDTQYF.